This T cell receptor beta chain was captured in a study of tissue T cells after allogeneic stem cell transplantation. General study points: Some tissue clones might be persisting host cells; their alloreactivity or antigen specificity was not determined.

Sequencing used immunoSEQ multiplex PCR; TCRdb keeps in-frame clones, though not all of them. The top ten clones hold 7.8% of a sample with around 6,200 clones, approximately 50% of them seen once. Germline V gene lookup returns CDR1 SGHND and CDR2 FRSKSL. J lost 5 bases, V lost 3 bases, and 2 bases had no gene match. CDR3 length: 15 amino acids. Concerning this clone itself: Its antigen remains unknown. Genes here carry mouse names. With the read ending 1 residue before the CDR3 end, the germline J gene is used to fill in that end.

Regarding time point: mouse harvest day 7 after allogeneic transplant. Each mouse received 10^7 T-cell-depleted marrow cells plus 10^6 splenic CD5+ T cells by tail vein. This mouse GVHD model was MHC-mismatched B6 to BALB/c, profiled day 7 or 14. This TCR derives from a female BALB/c mouse given C57BL/6 T cells with graft-versus-host disease after an allogeneic hematopoietic cell transplant. The chain employs TRBV15 and TRBJ2-2; TRBD2 matches at 11 bases. Sequencing used gut tissue. CDR3 amino acids: CASSFTGGATGQLYF. CDR3 bases read: TGTGCCAGCAGTTTCACTGGGGGGGCGACCGGGCAGCTCTAC.